These T cell receptor beta chains were read from a single sample in a study of cytomegalovirus exposure and HLA in healthy donors. TCRdb's table, derived via immunoSEQ multiplex PCR, lists solely in-frame clones and lacks some. Found here are 55,000 to 80,000 clones, roughly 94% of them singletons; the top ten hold about 6.4%. Sequencing used PBMCs. The receptors stem from a woman in her late teens or twenties in good health and CMV-seropositive. Both conserved end residues are part of each CDR3. The D gene is left open where the match is weak. The listing skips clone size in some rows; elsewhere it reads once, few, many or a size class.

few	TRBV6-1	TRBJ2-7	.	CASAGYREQYF	TGTGCCAGCGCGGGCTATCGGGAGCAGTACTTC
.	TRBV19	TRBJ1-1	.	CASSQMRENTEAFF	TGTGCCAGTAGCCAAATGCGGGAGAACACTGAAGCTTTCTTT
.	TRBV7-9	TRBJ2-1	TRBD1	CASSSPIPGQGIRNEQFF	TGTGCCAGCAGCTCGCCCATCCCGGGACAGGGGATCCGGAATGAGCAGTTCTTC
.	TRBV18	TRBJ1-2	.	CASSPPGDRLYGYTF	TGTGCCAGCTCACCACCCGGGGATAGGCTTTATGGCTACACCTTC
.	TRBV5-1	TRBJ2-1	.	CASSLVRSSYNEQFF	TGCGCCAGCAGCTTGGTGAGGAGCTCCTACAATGAGCAGTTCTTC
.	TRBV6-1	TRBJ1-1	.	CASSDAGHKNTEAFF	TGTGCCAGCAGTGATGCCGGACACAAGAACACTGAAGCTTTCTTT
.	TRBV28	TRBJ1-2	TRBD1	CASNYRTGGVYGYTF	TGTGCCAGCAACTATCGGACAGGGGGAGTATATGGCTACACCTTC
.	TRBV5-1	TRBJ2-7	.	CASSGQPGYEQYF	TGCGCCAGCAGCGGCCAGCCGGGATACGAGCAGTACTTC
.	TRBV14	TRBJ2-5	.	CASGDIPGGTQYF	TGTGCCTCAGGGGACATCCCTGGGGGGACCCAGTACTTC
.	TRBV28	TRBJ1-1	.	CASSSGTYNTEAFF	TGTGCCAGCAGTTCTGGGACATACAACACTGAAGCTTTCTTT
.	TRBV9	TRBJ2-3	TRBD2	CASSPRTSGDTDTQYF	TGTGCCAGCAGCCCCCGGACTAGCGGGGACACAGATACGCAGTATTTT
.	TRBV7-9	TRBJ2-5	.	CASSLAGGQYF	TGTGCCAGCAGCTTAGCCGGGGGCCAGTACTTC
.	TRBV19	TRBJ2-1	.	CASSTPASAAYNEQFF	TGTGCCAGTAGTACCCCGGCTAGCGCGGCCTACAATGAGCAGTTCTTC
.	TRBV6-1	TRBJ1-3	.	CASSIVTGGNTIYF	TGTGCCAGCAGTATTGTAACAGGAGGAAACACCATATATTTT
.	TRBV6-4	TRBJ2-3	TRBD1	CASSAFPGTGFKDTQYF	TGTGCCAGCAGTGCCTTCCCCGGGACAGGGTTTAAAGATACGCAGTATTTT
.	TRBV11-2	TRBJ2-4	.	CASSLDRGKNIQYF	TGTGCCAGCAGCTTAGATAGGGGGAAAAACATTCAGTACTTC
once	TRBV6-6	TRBJ2-1	TRBD1	CASSGDRASYNEQFF	TGTGCCAGCAGCGGCGACAGGGCCTCCTACAATGAGCAGTTCTTC
.	TRBV11-1	TRBJ2-5	TRBD1	CASSWDRFETQYF	TGTGCCAGCAGCTGGGACAGATTTGAGACCCAGTACTTC
.	TRBV10-3	TRBJ2-7	TRBD2	CATTGTSASYEQYF	TGTGCCACCACCGGGACTAGCGCCTCCTACGAGCAGTACTTC
once	TRBV6-6	TRBJ2-3	.	CASSLTDTQYF	TGTGCCAGCAGTCTCACAGATACGCAGTATTTT
.	TRBV9	TRBJ2-1	TRBD1	CASSGGTVHNEQFF	TGTGCCAGCAGCGGGGGGACAGTCCACAATGAGCAGTTCTTC
.	TRBV5-1	TRBJ1-2	.	CASSLGDIGGYTF	TGCGCCAGCAGCTTGGGGGACATCGGAGGCTACACCTTC
.	TRBV7-8	TRBJ1-2	TRBD1	CASSLDSGQSYGYTF	TGTGCCAGCAGCTTAGACTCGGGACAGAGCTATGGCTACACCTTC
.	TRBV5-1	TRBJ1-2	TRBD1	CASSSNPGTENGYTF	TGCGCCAGCAGCTCTAACCCAGGGACAGAGAATGGCTACACCTTC
.	TRBV27	TRBJ1-1	.	CASSFSRRYTEAFF	TGTGCCAGCAGTTTCTCCAGGAGGTACACTGAAGCTTTCTTT
.	TRBV5-1	TRBJ2-3	TRBD2	CASSLGRTGGPTDTQYF	TGCGCCAGCAGCTTGGGTAGGACGGGAGGACCCACAGATACGCAGTATTTT
.	TRBV5-1	TRBJ2-3	TRBD1	CASSLVVRDRARTDTQYF	TGCGCCAGCAGCTTGGTTGTACGGGACAGGGCCCGAACAGATACGCAGTATTTT
once	TRBV7-8	TRBJ2-5	.	CASTQTRGETQYF	TGTGCCAGCACCCAAACCCGGGGTGAGACCCAGTACTTC
.	TRBV9	TRBJ2-1	TRBD2	CASSASGLAGISSYNEQFF	TGTGCCAGCAGCGCATCGGGACTAGCGGGGATAAGCTCCTACAATGAGCAGTTCTTC
once	TRBV19	TRBJ2-1	.	CASSITLDFHDGVF	TGTGCCAGTAGTATTACTCTCGACTTCCATGACGGCGTCTTC
.	TRBV10-3	TRBJ2-3	.	CAIRDSSTDTQYF	TGTGCCATCAGGGACAGCAGCACAGATACGCAGTATTTT
.	TRBV28	TRBJ2-1	.	CASSFVTYNEQFF	TGTGCCAGCAGTTTCGTAACCTACAATGAGCAGTTCTTC
.	TRBV28	TRBJ2-1	TRBD2	CASRPLERGSYNEQFF	TGTGCCAGCAGACCCCTAGAGCGGGGCTCCTACAATGAGCAGTTCTTC
.	TRBV30	TRBJ2-7	TRBD2	CAWSASGGTWEQYF	TGTGCCTGGAGTGCTAGCGGGGGAACTTGGGAGCAGTACTTC
.	TRBV28	TRBJ2-2	.	CASSLLVLKPNTGELFF	TGTGCCAGCAGTTTATTGGTTTTGAAGCCGAACACCGGGGAGCTGTTTTTT